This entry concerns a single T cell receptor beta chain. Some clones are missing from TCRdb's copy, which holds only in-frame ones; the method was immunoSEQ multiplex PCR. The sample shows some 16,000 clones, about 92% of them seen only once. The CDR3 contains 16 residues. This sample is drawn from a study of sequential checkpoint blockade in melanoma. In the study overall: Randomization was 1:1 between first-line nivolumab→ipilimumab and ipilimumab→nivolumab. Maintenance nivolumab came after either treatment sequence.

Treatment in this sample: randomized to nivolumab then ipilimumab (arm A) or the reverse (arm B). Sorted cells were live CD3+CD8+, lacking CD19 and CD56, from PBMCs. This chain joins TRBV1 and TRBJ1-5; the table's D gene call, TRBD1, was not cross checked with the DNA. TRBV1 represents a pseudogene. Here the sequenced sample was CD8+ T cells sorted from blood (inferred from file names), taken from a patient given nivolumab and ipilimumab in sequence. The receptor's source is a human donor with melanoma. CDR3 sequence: CTSSQDQGDSNQPQHF. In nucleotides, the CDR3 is TGCACCAGCAGCCAAGATCAGGGGGATAGCAATCAGCCCCAGCATTTT.